A selection of T cell receptor beta chains follows, all from one sample in a study of shared clonotypes between healthy human individuals. Data came from immunoSEQ multiplex PCR; TCRdb stores just in-frame clones and leaves some out. The sample records roughly 1 million clones, 65% to 75% being singletons. The material sequenced was memory CD4+ T cells sorted from blood. These receptors all come from a man aged 18 to 29 in good health. Both conserved end residues are part of each CDR3. Each record gives: V gene, clone size, CDR3 length, CDR3 protein. Clone size, where shown, is once, few, many, or a class for clones that have expanded.

>TRBV27|.|15
CASNQTSGNLYEQYF
>TRBV5-1|once|15
CASSSTGLSNQPQHF
>TRBV7-2|few|15
CASSLMGQGEDTIYF
>TRBV4-2|.|16
CASSQDLWGGTDTQYF
>TRBV18|.|14
CASSPSGTNTEAFF
>TRBV29-1|once|13
CSVEQGRSTEAFF
>TRBV21-1|.|12
CASSNRGAEQFF
>TRBV15|.|13
CATSTSPAYGYTF
>TRBV6-1|.|12
CASSEAWEKLFF
>TRBV2|.|15
CASRGGTGVTDTQYF
>TRBV2|.|11
CASSMHYEQYF
>TRBV29-1|.|11
CSVEQGVEQFF
>TRBV5-1|.|13
CASSSLLQETQYF
>TRBV5-1|.|17
CASSLAGGVSSGNTIYF
>TRBV5-1|few|12
CALSVAYGELFF
>TRBV7-2|.|15
CASSRTSGVSYEQYF
>TRBV5-1|few|14
CASSLALTTYEQYF
>TRBV11-3|.|14
CASSWGGGQETQYF
>TRBV13|.|14
CASSLTGQGGKLFF
>TRBV10-1|.|18
CASSESELGLSGANVLTF
>TRBV18|.|16
CASSPNAVGVLSEQYF
>TRBV20-1|.|11
CSASPGNTIYF
>TRBV4-3|.|20
CASSQVGGSSSFRSYNEQFF
>TRBV25-1|.|15
CASIPVRDRDNEQFF
>TRBV29-1|once|13
CSVEGLVQETQYF
>TRBV7-2|.|14
CASSLIGSSDTQYF
>TRBV30|.|14
CAWSGVVVNYGYTF
>TRBV6-5|few|13
CASREQAIEGYTF
>TRBV10-3|few|13
CAISNGFNNEQFF